This T cell receptor (beta chain) originates from a study of Tregs in tolerant kidney transplant recipients. Libraries were prepared by immunoSEQ multiplex PCR; TCRdb keeps only in-frame clonotypes and omits some of them. The sample holds roughly 49,000 clones, under 95% seen once. The V end lost 1 base, the J end lost 6 bases, and 16 bases lay between the germline ends. The CDR3 totals 16 residues. Germline values: CDR1 LGHNA, CDR2 YNFKEQ. This receptor was obtained from a human donor in good health. The V call is TRBV4-2, the J call TRBJ1-3, with D perhaps matching TRBD1 (5 bases). Sequenced: Tregs from blood. In DNA, the CDR3 is TGTGCCAGCAGCCAAGTTGGCCAGGGATGGGTAAACACCATATATTTT. Amino acid sequence: CASSQVGQGWVNTIYF.